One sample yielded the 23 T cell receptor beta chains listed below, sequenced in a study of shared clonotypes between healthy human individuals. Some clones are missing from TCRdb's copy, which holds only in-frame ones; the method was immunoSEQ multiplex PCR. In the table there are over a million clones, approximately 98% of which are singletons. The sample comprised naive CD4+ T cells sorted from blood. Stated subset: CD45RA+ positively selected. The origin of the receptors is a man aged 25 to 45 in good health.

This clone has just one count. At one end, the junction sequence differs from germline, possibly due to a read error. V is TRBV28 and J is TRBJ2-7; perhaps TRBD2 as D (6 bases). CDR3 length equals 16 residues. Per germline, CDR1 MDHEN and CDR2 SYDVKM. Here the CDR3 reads CASSLWRDAPYYEQYF. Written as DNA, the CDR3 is TGTGCCAGCAGCTTATGGCGGGATGCACCTTACTACGAGCAGTACTTC.

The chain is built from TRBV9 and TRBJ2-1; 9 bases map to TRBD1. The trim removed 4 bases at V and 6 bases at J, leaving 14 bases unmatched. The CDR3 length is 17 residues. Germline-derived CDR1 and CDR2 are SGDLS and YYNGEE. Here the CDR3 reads CASSPHFRTGVLNEQFF. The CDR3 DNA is TGTGCCAGCAGCCCACATTTCCGGACAGGGGTTCTCAATGAGCAGTTCTTC.

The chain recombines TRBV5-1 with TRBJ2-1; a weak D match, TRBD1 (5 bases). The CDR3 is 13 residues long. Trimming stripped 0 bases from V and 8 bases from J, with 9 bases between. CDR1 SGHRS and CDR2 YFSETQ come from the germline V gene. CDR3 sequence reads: CASSLGGEDEQFF. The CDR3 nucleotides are TGCGCCAGCAGCTTGGGGGGCGAGGATGAGCAGTTCTTC.

The DNA for the CDR3 is TGTGCCAGTAGTCTCGGACTAGCGGGAGCGCTTGTGCAGTTCTTC. Translating it yields CASSLGLAGALVQFF. The chain joins TRBV19 to TRBJ2-1; 13 nucleotides match TRBD2. Per the germline V gene, CDR1 is LNHDA and CDR2 is SQIVND (reference sequence). With 5 bases clipped from V and 12 bases from J, the junction kept 10 bases outside the gene matches. CDR3 length equals 15 residues.

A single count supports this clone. As DNA, the CDR3 is TGTGCCAGCTCCATTGGCCCTTACGAGCAGTACTTC. Protein product: CASSIGPYEQYF. The V and J genes are TRBV25-1 and TRBJ2-7; no definite D call. This CDR3 has 12 amino acids. Per the germline V gene, CDR1 is MGHDK and CDR2 is SYGVNS. V gave up 8 bases and J gave up 4 bases, with 12 bases separating them.

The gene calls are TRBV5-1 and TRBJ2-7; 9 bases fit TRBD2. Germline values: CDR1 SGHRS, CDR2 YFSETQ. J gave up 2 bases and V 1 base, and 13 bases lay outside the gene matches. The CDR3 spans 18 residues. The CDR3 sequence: CASSLRGRREGRPYEQYF. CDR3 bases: TGCGCCAGCAGCTTGAGGGGTCGGCGGGAGGGCCGACCCTACGAGCAGTACTTC.

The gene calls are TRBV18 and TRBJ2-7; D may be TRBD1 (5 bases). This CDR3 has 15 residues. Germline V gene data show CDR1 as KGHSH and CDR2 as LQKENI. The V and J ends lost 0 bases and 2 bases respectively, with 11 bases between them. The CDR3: CASSPPGKQAYEQYF. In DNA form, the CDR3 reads TGTGCCAGCTCACCACCGGGCAAACAGGCCTACGAGCAGTACTTC.

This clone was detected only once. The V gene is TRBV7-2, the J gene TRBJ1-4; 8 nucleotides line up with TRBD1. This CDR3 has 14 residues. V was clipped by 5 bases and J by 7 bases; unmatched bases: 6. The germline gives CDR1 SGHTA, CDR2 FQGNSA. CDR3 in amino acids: CASSRTGLREKLFF. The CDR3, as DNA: TGTGCCAGCAGCCGGACAGGGCTTCGTGAAAAACTGTTTTTT.

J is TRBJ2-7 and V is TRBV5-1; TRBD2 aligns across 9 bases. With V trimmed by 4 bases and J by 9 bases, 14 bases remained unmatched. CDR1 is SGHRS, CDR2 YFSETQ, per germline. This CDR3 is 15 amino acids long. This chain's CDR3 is CASSPLGSGRYGQYF. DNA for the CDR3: TGCGCCAGCAGCCCCCTCGGGAGCGGGAGGTATGGGCAGTACTTC.

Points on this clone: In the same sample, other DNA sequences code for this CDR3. The CDR3 nucleotides read TGCGCCAGCAGCTTGACAGGTCCTTCCTACGAGCAGTACTTC. It is translated as CASSLTGPSYEQYF. The chain couples TRBV5-1 to TRBJ2-7; D perhaps matches TRBD1 (5 bases). The ends were cut back, 1 base at V and 1 base at J, with 9 bases in the middle. Germline V gene data show CDR1 as SGHRS and CDR2 as YFSETQ. The CDR3 consists of 14 residues.

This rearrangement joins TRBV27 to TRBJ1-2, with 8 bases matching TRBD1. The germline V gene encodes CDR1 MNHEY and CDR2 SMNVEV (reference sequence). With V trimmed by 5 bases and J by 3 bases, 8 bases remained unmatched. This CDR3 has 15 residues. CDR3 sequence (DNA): TGTGCCAGCAGTAAAGGACAGGGTTTTTACTATGGCTACACCTTC. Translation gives CASSKGQGFYYGYTF.

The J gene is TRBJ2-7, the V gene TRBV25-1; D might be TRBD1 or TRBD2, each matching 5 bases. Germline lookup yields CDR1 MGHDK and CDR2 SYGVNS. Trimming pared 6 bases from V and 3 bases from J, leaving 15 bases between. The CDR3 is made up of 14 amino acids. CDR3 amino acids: CASREPGRDYEQYF. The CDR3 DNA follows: TGTGCCAGCAGGGAACCGGGACGGGACTACGAGCAGTACTTC.

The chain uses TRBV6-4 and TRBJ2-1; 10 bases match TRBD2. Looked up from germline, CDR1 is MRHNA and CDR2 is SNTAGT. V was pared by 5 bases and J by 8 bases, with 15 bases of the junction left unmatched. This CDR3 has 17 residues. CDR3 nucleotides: TGTGCCAGCAGTCAACGGACTAGCGGAGGGGGTAGGGATGAGCAGTTCTTC. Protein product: CASSQRTSGGGRDEQFF.

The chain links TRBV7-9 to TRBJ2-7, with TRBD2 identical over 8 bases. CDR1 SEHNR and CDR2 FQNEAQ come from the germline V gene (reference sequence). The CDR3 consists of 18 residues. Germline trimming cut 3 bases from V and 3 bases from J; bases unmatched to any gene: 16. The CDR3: CASSFVREKSGGVYEQYF. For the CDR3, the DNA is TGTGCCAGCAGCTTTGTCAGAGAGAAGTCCGGGGGGGTCTACGAGCAGTACTTC.

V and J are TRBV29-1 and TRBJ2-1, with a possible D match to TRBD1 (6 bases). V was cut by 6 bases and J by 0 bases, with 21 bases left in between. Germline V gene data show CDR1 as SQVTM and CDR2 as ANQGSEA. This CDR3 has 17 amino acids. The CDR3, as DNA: TGCAGCGTGGACGATAGGCGGTGGGGGCGCTCCTACAATGAGCAGTTCTTC. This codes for CSVDDRRWGRSYNEQFF.

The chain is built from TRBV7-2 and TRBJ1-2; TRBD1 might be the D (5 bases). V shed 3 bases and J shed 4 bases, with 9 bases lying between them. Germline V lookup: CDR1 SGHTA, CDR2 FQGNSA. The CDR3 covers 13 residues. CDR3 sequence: CASSLRQSYGYTF. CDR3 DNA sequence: TGTGCCAGCAGCTTGAGACAGTCCTATGGCTACACCTTC.

CDR3 coding DNA: TGCGCCAATGACAGGGGGCCGCGGAATCAGCCCCAGCATTTT. Protein product: CANDRGPRNQPQHF. This chain uses TRBV23-1 with TRBJ1-5; 10 bases line up with TRBD1. TRBV23-1 is an open reading frame whose function is uncertain. This CDR3 has 14 residues. The J segment lost 4 bases and the V segment lost 10 bases, leaving 7 bases of the junction unmatched.

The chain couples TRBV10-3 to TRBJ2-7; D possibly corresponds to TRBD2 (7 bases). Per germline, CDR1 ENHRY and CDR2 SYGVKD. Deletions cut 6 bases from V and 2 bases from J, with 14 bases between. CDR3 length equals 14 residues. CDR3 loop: CAIREGGTTYEQYF. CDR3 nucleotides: TGTGCCATCAGAGAGGGGGGGACGACCTACGAGCAGTACTTC.

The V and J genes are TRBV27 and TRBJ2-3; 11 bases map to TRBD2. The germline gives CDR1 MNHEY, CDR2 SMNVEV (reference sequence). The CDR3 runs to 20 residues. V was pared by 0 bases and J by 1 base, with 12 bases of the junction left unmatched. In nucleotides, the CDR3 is TGTGCCAGCAGTTTATCATCGCTAGCGGGAGGCGTGGTCGGCACAGATACGCAGTATTTT. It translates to CASSLSSLAGGVVGTDTQYF.

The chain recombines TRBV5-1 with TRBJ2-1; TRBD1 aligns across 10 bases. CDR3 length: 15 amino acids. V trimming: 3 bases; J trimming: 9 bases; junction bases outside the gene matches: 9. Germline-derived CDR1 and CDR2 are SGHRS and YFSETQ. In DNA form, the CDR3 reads TGCGCCAGCAGCTGGACCGGGACAGGGGTTCTTGAGCAGTTCTTC. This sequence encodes CASSWTGTGVLEQFF. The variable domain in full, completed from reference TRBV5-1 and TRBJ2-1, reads KAGVTQTPRYLIKTRGQQVTLSCSPISGHRSVSWYQQTPGQGLQFLFEYFSETQRNKGNFPGRFSGRQFSNSRSEMNVSTLELGDSALYLCASSWTGTGVLEQFFGPGTRLTVL.

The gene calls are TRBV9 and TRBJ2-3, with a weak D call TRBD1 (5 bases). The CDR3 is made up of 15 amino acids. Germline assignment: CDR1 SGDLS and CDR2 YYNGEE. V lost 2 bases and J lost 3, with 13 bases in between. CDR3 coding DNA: TGTGCCAGCAGCGTTTCCAGGGCCTTAACAGATACGCAGTATTTT. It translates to CASSVSRALTDTQYF.

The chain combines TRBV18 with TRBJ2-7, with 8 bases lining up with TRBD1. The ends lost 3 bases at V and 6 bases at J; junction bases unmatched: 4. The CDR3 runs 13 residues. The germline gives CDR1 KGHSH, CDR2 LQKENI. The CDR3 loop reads CASSPGQVREQYF. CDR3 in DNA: TGTGCCAGCTCACCGGGACAGGTCCGCGAGCAGTACTTC.

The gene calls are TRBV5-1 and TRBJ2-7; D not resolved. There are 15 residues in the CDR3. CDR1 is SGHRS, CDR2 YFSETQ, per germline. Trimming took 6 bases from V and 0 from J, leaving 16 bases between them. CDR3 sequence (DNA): TGCGCCAGCAAAGATTCCCGGTTAAGCTCCTACGAGCAGTACTTC. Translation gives CASKDSRLSSYEQYF.